This entry concerns a single TCR beta chain. No antigen is known for it. Trimming cost V 7 bases and J 3 bases; bases outside gene matches: 9. The CDR3 runs 15 residues. Germline-derived CDR1 and CDR2 are WSHSY and SAAADI. Researchers report immunoSEQ v3.0 was run at survey level. Only in-frame clones appear in the TCRdb table, and some are missing; sequencing was by immunoSEQ multiplex PCR. The table has roughly 28,000 clones, 85% to 90% seen once. The United States was where all participants with HIV were treated. The sample comes from a study of long-term antiretroviral therapy in people with HIV. Study results and limitations: HIV repertoires had narrower CDR3 length ranges than controls.

This sample comprised unsorted PBMCs, obtained 1.8 years after starting antiretroviral therapy. The V and J genes are TRBV10-2 and TRBJ2-7; 10 bases agree with TRBD1. The TCR originated in a woman aged 18 to 35 with HIV. This chain's CDR3 is CASTSPRDRGYEQYF. DNA of the CDR3: TGCGCCAGCACCTCCCCCCGGGACAGGGGCTACGAGCAGTACTTC.